The T cell receptor (beta chain) described here comes from a study of type 1 and type 2 diabetes patients. Genomic DNA was the PCR template. A primer set of 30 forward and 13 reverse primers amplified the CDR3. TCRdb redid the calling of the multiplex PCR reads with MiXCR, one entry per CDR3 protein. The table has 270,000 or so distinct CDR3 sequences, more than 40% seen once. Only one count was recorded for this clonotype. Germline trimming cut 6 bases from V and 5 bases from J; bases unmatched to any gene: 6. This CDR3 contains 14 residues. Germline CDR1 is SNHLY and CDR2 is FYNNEI. The receptor's source is a man between 18 and 29 years old with type 2 diabetes. The V and J genes are TRBV2 and TRBJ1-4; TRBD1 agrees at 7 bases. The specimen was peripheral blood mononuclear cells (PBMCs). The CDR3 loop reads CASRRQGVNEKLFF. The CDR3 DNA sequence: TGTGCCAGCAGGAGACAGGGAGTAAATGAAAAACTGTTTTTT.